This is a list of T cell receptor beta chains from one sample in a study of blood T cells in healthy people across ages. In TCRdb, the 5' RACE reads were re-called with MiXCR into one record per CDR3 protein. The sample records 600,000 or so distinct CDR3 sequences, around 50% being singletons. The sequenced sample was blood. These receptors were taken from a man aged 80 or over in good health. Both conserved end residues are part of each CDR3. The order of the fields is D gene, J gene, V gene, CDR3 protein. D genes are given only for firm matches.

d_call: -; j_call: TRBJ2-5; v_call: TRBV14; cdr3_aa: CASSQDLIQETQYF
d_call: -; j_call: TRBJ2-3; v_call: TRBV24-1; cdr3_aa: CATKREETDTQYF
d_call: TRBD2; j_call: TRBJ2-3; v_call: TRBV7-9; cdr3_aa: CSSSRRTSGSDTQYF
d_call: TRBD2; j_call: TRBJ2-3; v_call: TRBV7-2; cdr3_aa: CASSLGVAGGSGTQYF
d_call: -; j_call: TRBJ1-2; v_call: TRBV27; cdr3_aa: CASSCQGTRAYGYTF
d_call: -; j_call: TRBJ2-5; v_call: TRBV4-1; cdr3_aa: CASSQEMTPQETQYF
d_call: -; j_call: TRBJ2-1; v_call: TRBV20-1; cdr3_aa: CSARGSTHLADEQFF
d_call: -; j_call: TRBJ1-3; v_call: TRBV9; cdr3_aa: CASSPGSFNTIYF
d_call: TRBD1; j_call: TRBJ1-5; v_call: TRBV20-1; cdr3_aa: CSARSGTANQPQHF
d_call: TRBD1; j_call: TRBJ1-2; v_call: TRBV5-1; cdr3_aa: CATRPGQGEGNYGYTF
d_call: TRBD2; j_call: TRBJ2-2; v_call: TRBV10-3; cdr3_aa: CAISESESGGDTNTGELFF
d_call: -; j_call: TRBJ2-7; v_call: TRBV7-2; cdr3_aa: CASSLNFGGDSYEQYF